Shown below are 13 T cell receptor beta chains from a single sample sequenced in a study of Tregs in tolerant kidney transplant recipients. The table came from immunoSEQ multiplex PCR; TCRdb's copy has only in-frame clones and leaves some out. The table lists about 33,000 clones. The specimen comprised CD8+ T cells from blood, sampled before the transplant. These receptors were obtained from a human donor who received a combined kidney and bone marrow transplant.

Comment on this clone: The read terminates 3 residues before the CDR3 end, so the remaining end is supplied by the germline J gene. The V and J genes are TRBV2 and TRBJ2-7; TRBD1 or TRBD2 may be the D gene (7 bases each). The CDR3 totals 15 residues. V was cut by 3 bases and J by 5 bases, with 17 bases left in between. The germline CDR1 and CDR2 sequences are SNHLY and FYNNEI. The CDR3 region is CASSDPDREGDEQYF. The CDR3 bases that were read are TGTGCCAGCAGTGACCCCGACAGGGAGGGTGACGAG. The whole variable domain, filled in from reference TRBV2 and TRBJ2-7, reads EPEVTQTPSHQVTQMGQEVILRCVPISNHLYFYWYRQILGQKVEFLVSFYNNEISEKSEIFDDQFSVERPDGSNFTLKIRSTKLEDSAMYFCASSDPDREGDEQYFGPGTRLTVT.

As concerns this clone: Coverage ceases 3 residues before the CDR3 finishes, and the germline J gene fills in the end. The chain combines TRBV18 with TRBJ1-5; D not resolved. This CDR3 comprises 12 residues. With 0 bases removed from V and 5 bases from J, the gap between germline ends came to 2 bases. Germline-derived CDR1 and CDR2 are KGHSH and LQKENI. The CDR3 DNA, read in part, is TGTGCCAGCTCACCACCCGATCAGCCC. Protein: CASSPPDQP. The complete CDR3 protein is CASSPPDQPQHF. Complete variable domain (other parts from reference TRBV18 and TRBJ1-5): NAGVMQNPRHLVRRRGQEARLRCSPMKGHSHVYWYRQLPEEGLKFMVYLQKENIIDESGMPKERFSAEFPKEGPSILRIQQVVRGDSAAYFCASSPPDQPQHFGDGTRLSIL.

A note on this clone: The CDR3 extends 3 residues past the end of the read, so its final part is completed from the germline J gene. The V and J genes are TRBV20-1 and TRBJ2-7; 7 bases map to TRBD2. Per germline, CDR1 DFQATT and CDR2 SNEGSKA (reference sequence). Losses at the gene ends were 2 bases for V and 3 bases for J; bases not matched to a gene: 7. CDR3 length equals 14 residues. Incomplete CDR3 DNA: TGCAGTGCTAGATTTCGGGAGCGGGGCTACGAG. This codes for CSARFRERGYE. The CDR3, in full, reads CSARFRERGYEQYF.

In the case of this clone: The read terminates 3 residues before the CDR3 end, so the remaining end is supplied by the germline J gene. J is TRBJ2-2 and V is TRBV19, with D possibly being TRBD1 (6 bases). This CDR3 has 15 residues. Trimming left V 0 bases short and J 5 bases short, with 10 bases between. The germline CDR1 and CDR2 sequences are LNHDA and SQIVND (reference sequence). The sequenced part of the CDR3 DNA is TGTGCCAGTAGTATAGACGCGCAGGGGACCGGGGAG. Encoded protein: CASSIDAQGTGE. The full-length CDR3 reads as CASSIDAQGTGELFF.

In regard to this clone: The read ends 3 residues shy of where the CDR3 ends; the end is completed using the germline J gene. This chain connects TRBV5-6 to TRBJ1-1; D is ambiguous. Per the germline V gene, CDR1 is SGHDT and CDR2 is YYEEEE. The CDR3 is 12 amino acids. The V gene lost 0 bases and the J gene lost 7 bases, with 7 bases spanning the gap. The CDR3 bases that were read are TGTGCCAGCAGCTTGGGGTACAATGAA. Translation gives CASSLGYNE. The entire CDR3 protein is CASSLGYNEAFF.

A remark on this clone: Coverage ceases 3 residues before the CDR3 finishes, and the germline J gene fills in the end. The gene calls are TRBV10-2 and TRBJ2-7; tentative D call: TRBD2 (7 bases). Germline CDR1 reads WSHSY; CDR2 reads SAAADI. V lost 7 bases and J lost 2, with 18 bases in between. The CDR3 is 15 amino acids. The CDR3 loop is CASTLEGDYPYEQYF. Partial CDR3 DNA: TGCGCCAGCACCCTTGAGGGGGACTACCCCTACGAG.

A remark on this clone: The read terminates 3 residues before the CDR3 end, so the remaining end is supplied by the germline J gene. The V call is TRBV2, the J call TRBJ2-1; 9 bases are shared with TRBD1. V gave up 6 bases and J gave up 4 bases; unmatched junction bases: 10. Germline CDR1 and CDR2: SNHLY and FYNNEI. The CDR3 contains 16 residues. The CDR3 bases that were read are TGTGCCAGCAGCCCCCAACAGGGGGCAAGATACAATGAG. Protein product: CASSPQQGARYNE. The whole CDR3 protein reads CASSPQQGARYNEQFF.

The part of the CDR3 DNA that was read is TGTGCCAGCTCCATTGCGGACAGTCTGAACACTGAA. Translated, it gives CASSIADSLNTE. The full CDR3 sequence reads CASSIADSLNTEAFF. The chain has TRBV18 and TRBJ1-1, with D perhaps matching TRBD1 (6 bases). The read terminates 3 residues before the CDR3 end, so the remaining end is supplied by the germline J gene. From germline, CDR1 is KGHSH and CDR2 LQKENI. Trimming removed 6 bases at V and 0 bases at J, with 14 bases between. This CDR3 region has 15 residues.

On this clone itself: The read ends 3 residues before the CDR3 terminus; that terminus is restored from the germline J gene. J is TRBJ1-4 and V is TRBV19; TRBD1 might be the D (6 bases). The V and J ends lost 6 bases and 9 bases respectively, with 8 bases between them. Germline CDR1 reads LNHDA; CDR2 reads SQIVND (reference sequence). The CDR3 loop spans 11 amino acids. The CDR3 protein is CASRGGQKLFF. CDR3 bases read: TGTGCCAGTAGGGGGGGGCAAAAA.

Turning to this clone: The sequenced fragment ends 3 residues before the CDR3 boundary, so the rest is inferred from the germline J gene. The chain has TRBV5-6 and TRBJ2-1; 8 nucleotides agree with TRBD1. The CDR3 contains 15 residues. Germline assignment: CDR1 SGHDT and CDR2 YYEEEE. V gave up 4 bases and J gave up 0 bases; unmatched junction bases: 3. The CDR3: CASSAGTGSYNEQFF. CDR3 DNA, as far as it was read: TGTGCCAGCAGCGCAGGGACAGGCTCCTACAATGAG. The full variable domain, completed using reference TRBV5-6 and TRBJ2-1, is DAGVTQSPTHLIKTRGQQVTLRCSPKSGHDTVSWYQQALGQGPQFIFQYYEEEERQRGNFPDRFSGHQFPNYSSELNVNALLLGDSALYLCASSAGTGSYNEQFFGPGTRLTVL.

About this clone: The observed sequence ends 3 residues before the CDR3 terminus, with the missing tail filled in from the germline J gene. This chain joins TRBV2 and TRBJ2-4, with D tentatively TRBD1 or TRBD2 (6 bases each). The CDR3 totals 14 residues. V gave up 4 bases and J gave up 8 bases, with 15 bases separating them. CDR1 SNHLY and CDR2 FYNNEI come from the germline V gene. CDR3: CASSVGGTWDIQYF. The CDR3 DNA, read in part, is TGTGCCAGCAGTGTAGGAGGGACATGGGACATT.

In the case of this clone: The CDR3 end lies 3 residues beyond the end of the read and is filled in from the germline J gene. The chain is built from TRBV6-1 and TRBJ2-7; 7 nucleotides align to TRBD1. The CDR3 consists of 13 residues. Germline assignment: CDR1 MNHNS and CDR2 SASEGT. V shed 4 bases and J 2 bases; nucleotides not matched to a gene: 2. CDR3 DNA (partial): TGTGCCAGCAGTGCACAGGGGACCTACGAG. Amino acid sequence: CASSAQGTYE. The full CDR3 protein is CASSAQGTYEQYF.

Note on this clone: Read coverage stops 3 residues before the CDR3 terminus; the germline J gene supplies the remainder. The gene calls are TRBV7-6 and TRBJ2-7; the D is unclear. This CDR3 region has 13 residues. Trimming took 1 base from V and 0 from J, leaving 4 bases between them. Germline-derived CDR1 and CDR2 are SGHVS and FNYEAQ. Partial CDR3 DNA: TGTGCCAGCAGCTTAGATAGCTCCTACGAG. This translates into CASSLDSSYE. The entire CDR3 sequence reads CASSLDSSYEQYF.